Listed below are T cell receptor beta chains from one sample, sequenced in a study of identifying expanded T cells in peripheral blood. Sequenced by immunoSEQ multiplex PCR; TCRdb stores in-frame clones only, minus some. The table lists around 57,000 clones, more than 75% of them singletons. Source material: blood. The receptors originated from a person aged 18 to 75 in good health. Both conserved end residues are part of each CDR3. The order of the fields is V gene, J gene, D gene, clone size, CDR3 protein, CDR3 DNA. D genes are given only for firm matches. Size is stated for part of the rows, as once, few or many counts, or as a class when the clone is expanded.

TRBV30	TRBJ1-5	TRBD1	.	CAWSQEGATYSNQPQHF	TGTGCCTGGAGCCAAGAGGGGGCTACATATAGCAATCAGCCCCAGCATTTT
TRBV2	TRBJ1-6	.	few	CASSDPVGDSPLHF	TGTGCCAGCAGTGACCCGGTAGGGGACTCACCCCTCCACTTT
TRBV7-3	TRBJ2-2	TRBD1	once	CASKGTGLSSNTGELFF	TGTGCCAGCAAAGGGACAGGGCTTTCCTCGAACACCGGGGAGCTGTTTTTT
TRBV29-1	TRBJ1-1	.	.	CSAGHKNTEAFF	TGCAGCGCCGGGCACAAGAACACTGAAGCTTTCTTT
TRBV7-9	TRBJ1-2	.	.	CASSLAEGRVYGYTF	TGTGCCAGCAGCTTAGCGGAGGGGCGCGTCTATGGCTACACCTTC
TRBV28	TRBJ2-7	TRBD1	.	CASSLGQEHYEQYF	TGTGCCAGCAGTCTAGGACAGGAACACTACGAGCAGTACTTC
TRBV4-2	TRBJ2-7	.	.	CASSQLASVYEQYF	TGTGCCAGCAGCCAGCTAGCTAGCGTATACGAGCAGTACTTC
TRBV28	TRBJ2-7	TRBD2	.	CASSPGLAANSYEQYF	TGTGCCAGCAGCCCGGGACTAGCGGCAAACTCCTACGAGCAGTACTTC
TRBV9	TRBJ1-2	TRBD1	.	CASSVEGGAGYTF	TGTGCCAGCAGCGTAGAAGGGGGCGCAGGCTACACCTTC
TRBV10-1	TRBJ2-2	TRBD2	.	CASSGGLAEPGELFF	TGCGCCAGCAGTGGGGGACTAGCAGAACCCGGGGAGCTGTTTTTT
TRBV5-8	TRBJ2-3	.	.	CASSLEGLRDTQYF	TGTGCCAGCAGCTTGGAGGGTCTAAGAGATACGCAGTATTTT
TRBV10-3	TRBJ1-1	.	.	CAISEAGRRNTEAFF	TGTGCCATCAGTGAGGCGGGGCGTAGGAACACTGAAGCTTTCTTT
TRBV4-1	TRBJ2-3	.	.	CASSPGGGGQYF	TGCGCCAGCAGCCCCGGAGGAGGGGGGCAGTATTTT
TRBV28	TRBJ1-1	TRBD1	.	CASRHRTGTEAFF	TGTGCCAGCAGACATCGGACAGGCACTGAAGCTTTCTTT
TRBV19	TRBJ2-7	TRBD1	.	CASSRDRPPYEQYF	TGTGCCAGTAGTAGGGACAGGCCGCCCTACGAGCAGTACTTC
TRBV7-9	TRBJ2-3	.	.	CASSLQASTDTQYF	TGTGCCAGCAGCTTGCAGGCTTCGACAGATACGCAGTATTTT
TRBV6-6	TRBJ2-2	.	.	CASSYGGQGTGELFF	TGTGCCAGCAGTTACGGGGGCCAGGGCACCGGGGAGCTGTTTTTT
TRBV6-4	TRBJ2-6	.	.	CASSDSSRDGTGANVLTF	TGTGCCAGCAGTGACTCGAGCAGGGATGGCACTGGGGCCAACGTCCTGACTTTC
TRBV14	TRBJ2-3	.	.	CASSQGTRGDTQYF	TGTGCCAGCAGCCAAGGTACCAGGGGAGATACGCAGTATTTT
TRBV6-4	TRBJ2-2	.	few	CASSLAADTGELFF	TGTGCCAGCAGCTTGGCGGCGGACACCGGGGAGCTGTTTTTT
TRBV5-1	TRBJ2-1	.	.	CASSSLGGNEQFF	TGCGCCAGCAGCTCGCTTGGAGGGAATGAGCAGTTCTTC
TRBV7-9	TRBJ2-1	TRBD2	.	CASSPDIGSLAGEIEQFF	TGTGCCAGCAGCCCTGATATCGGTAGTCTAGCGGGAGAGATTGAGCAGTTCTTC
TRBV9	TRBJ1-4	.	.	CASAGFGEVNEKLFF	TGTGCCAGCGCCGGCTTCGGGGAAGTTAATGAAAAACTGTTTTTT
TRBV9	TRBJ2-3	.	.	CATGNGVRSTDTQYF	TGTGCCACGGGGAACGGCGTGAGAAGCACAGATACGCAGTATTTT
TRBV7-6	TRBJ2-3	.	.	CASSLDGVSTDTQYF	TGTGCCAGCAGCTTAGACGGGGTTAGCACAGATACGCAGTATTTT
TRBV6-5	TRBJ2-1	TRBD1	.	CASSPQGESYNEQFF	TGTGCCAGCAGCCCCCAGGGGGAGAGCTACAATGAGCAGTTCTTC
TRBV7-2	TRBJ1-2	TRBD1	.	CASSLSVGQGASYGYTF	TGTGCCAGCAGCTTATCTGTTGGGCAGGGGGCGAGTTATGGCTACACCTTC
TRBV6-5	TRBJ2-7	.	.	CASSSKGAEQYF	TGTGCCAGCAGTTCGAAGGGAGCCGAGCAGTACTTC
TRBV2	TRBJ2-2	TRBD1	.	CASRGTGVNTGELFF	TGTGCCAGCAGGGGGACAGGGGTGAACACCGGGGAGCTGTTTTTT
TRBV9	TRBJ2-2	TRBD2	.	CASSVGTSRTGELFF	TGTGCCAGCAGCGTAGGGACTAGCCGCACCGGGGAGCTGTTTTTT
TRBV10-3	TRBJ1-6	TRBD1	once	CAISSSPGQTNSPLHF	TGTGCCATCAGTAGTTCTCCGGGACAGACTAATTCACCCCTCCACTTT
TRBV30	TRBJ1-1	.	.	CAWRSLVLDPAFF	TGTGCCTGGAGGTCTTTGGTCCTTGATCCAGCTTTCTTT
TRBV6-1	TRBJ2-1	.	.	CASRRGTYNEQFF	TGTGCCAGCCGCAGGGGGACTTACAATGAGCAGTTCTTC
TRBV7-9	TRBJ2-1	TRBD2	.	CASSLAQWASGYNEQFF	TGTGCCAGCAGCTTAGCGCAGTGGGCTAGCGGATACAATGAGCAGTTCTTC
TRBV7-8	TRBJ2-1	TRBD2	.	CASSLVSGGAWEQFF	TGTGCCAGCAGCTTAGTTAGCGGGGGGGCCTGGGAGCAGTTCTTC
TRBV6-4	TRBJ2-2	.	.	CASSENSYTGELFF	TGTGCCAGCAGTGAAAACTCGTACACCGGGGAGCTGTTTTTT
TRBV7-6	TRBJ2-7	TRBD2	.	CASSLESGGGTYEQYF	TGTGCCAGCAGCCTCGAGAGCGGCGGGGGGACCTACGAGCAGTACTTC
TRBV7-2	TRBJ1-5	TRBD1	.	CASSQGPGGYSNQPQHF	TGTGCCAGCAGCCAAGGACCAGGGGGCTATAGCAATCAGCCCCAGCATTTT
TRBV9	TRBJ1-2	TRBD1	.	CARANRDRVVFRYGYTF	TGTGCCAGAGCCAACCGGGACAGGGTTGTTTTCCGCTATGGCTACACCTTC
TRBV7-2	TRBJ1-1	.	.	CASSLRVQNTEAFF	TGTGCCAGCAGCTTAAGGGTCCAGAACACTGAAGCTTTCTTT
TRBV9	TRBJ2-1	.	.	CASSVEGYNEQFF	TGTGCCAGCAGCGTAGAGGGTTACAATGAGCAGTTCTTC
TRBV7-8	TRBJ1-5	.	.	CASSNSGGNQPQHF	TGTGCCAGCAGCAACAGTGGGGGCAATCAGCCCCAGCATTTT
TRBV21-1	TRBJ2-7	.	.	CASLQPTGFYEQYF	TGTGCCAGCCTCCAGCCGACAGGGTTCTACGAGCAGTACTTC
TRBV4-3	TRBJ2-1	.	.	CASSHPTSPHEQFF	TGCGCCAGCAGCCACCCTACTAGCCCCCATGAGCAGTTCTTC
TRBV5-6	TRBJ2-5	.	.	CASSLAYLETQYF	TGTGCCAGCAGCTTGGCTTATTTAGAGACCCAGTACTTC
TRBV27	TRBJ2-3	TRBD2	.	CASSLRASGHTDTQYF	TGTGCCAGCAGTTTACGGGCTAGCGGACACACAGATACGCAGTATTTT
TRBV18	TRBJ1-2	.	.	CASSPRREDGYTF	TGTGCCAGCTCACCAAGAAGGGAGGATGGCTACACCTTC
TRBV29-1	TRBJ1-1	.	.	CSVAVAGAHTEAFF	TGCAGCGTTGCCGTGGCGGGGGCCCACACTGAAGCTTTCTTT
TRBV4-1	TRBJ1-5	.	.	CASSQSGIQPQHF	TGCGCCAGCAGCCAATCGGGGATTCAGCCCCAGCATTTT